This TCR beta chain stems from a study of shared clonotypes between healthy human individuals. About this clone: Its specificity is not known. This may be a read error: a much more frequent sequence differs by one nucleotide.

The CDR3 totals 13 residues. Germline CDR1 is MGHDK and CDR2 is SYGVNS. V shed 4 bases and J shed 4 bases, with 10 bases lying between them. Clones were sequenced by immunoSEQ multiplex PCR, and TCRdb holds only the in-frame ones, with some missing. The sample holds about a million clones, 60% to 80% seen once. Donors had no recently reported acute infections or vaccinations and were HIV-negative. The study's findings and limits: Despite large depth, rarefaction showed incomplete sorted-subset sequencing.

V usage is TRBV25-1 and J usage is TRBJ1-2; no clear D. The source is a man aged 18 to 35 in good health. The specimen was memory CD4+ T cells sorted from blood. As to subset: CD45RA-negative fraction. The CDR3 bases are TGTGCCAGCAGTGGTGGGCCGGGCTATGGCTACACCTTC. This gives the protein CASSGGPGYGYTF.